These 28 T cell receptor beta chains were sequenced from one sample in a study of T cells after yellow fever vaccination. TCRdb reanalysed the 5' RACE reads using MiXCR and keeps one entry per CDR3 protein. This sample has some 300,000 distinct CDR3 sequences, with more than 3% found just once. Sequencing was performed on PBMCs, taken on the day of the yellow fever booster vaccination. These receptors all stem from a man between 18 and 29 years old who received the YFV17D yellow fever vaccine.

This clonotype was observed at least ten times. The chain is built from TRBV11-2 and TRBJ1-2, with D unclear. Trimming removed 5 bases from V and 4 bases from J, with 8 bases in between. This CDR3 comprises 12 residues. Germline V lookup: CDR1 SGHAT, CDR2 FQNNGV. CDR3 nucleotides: TGTGCCAGCAGCCCCGACGGCTATGGCTACACCTTC. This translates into CASSPDGYGYTF.

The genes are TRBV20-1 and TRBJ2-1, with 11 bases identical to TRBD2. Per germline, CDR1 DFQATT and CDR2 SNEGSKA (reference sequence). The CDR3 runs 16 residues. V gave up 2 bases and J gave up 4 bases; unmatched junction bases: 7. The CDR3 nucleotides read TGCAGTGCTAGAAGCACTAGCGGGGGATCATACAATGAGCAGTTCTTC. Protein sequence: CSARSTSGGSYNEQFF.

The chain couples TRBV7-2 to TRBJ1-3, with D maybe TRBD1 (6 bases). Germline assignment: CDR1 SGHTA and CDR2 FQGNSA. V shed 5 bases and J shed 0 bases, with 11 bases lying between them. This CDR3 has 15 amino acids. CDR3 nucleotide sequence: TGTGCCAGCAGCCTGCAAGGGGGCTCTGGAAACACCATATATTTT. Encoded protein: CASSLQGGSGNTIYF.

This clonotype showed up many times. CDR3 sequence: CASSSFEITEAFF. In DNA, the CDR3 is TGCGCCAGCAGCTCCTTCGAGATCACTGAAGCTTTCTTT. The chain joins TRBV5-1 to TRBJ1-1, with unresolved D. The germline V gene encodes CDR1 SGHRS and CDR2 YFSETQ. Trimming left V 3 bases short and J 4 bases short, with 10 bases between. This CDR3 is built from 13 residues.

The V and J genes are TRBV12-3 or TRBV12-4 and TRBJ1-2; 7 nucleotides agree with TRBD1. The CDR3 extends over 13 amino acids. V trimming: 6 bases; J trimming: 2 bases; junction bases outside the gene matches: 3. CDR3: CASSKDRNYGYTF. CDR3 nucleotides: TGTGCCAGCAGCAAGGACAGGAACTATGGCTACACCTTC.

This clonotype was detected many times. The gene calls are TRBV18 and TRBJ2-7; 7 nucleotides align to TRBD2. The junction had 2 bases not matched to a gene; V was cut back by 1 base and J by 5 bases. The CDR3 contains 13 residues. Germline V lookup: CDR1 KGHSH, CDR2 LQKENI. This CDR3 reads CASSPRGGDEQYV. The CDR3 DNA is TGTGCCAGCTCACCACGGGGAGGGGACGAGCAGTACGTC.

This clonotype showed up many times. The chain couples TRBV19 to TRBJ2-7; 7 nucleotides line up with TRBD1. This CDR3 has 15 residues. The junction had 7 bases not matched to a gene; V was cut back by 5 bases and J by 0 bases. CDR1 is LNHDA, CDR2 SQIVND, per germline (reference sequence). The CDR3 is CASSWGTDSSYEQYF. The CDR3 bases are TGTGCCAGTAGTTGGGGGACAGATAGCTCCTACGAGCAGTACTTC.

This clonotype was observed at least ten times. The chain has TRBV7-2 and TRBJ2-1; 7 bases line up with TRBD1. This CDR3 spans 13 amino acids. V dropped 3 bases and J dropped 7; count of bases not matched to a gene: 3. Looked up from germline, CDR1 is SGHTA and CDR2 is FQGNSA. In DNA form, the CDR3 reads TGTGCCAGCAGCTTGACAGGGATGAATGAGCAGTTCTTC. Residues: CASSLTGMNEQFF. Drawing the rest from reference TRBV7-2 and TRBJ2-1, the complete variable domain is GAGVSQSPSNKVTEKGKDVELRCDPISGHTALYWYRQSLGQGLEFLIYFQGNSAPDKSGLPSDRFSAERTGGSVSTLTIQRTQQEDSAVYLCASSLTGMNEQFFGPGTRLTVL.

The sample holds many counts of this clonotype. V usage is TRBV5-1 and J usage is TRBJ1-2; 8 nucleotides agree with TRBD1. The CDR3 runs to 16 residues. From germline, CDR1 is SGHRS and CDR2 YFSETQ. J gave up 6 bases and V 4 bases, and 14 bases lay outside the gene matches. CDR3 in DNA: TGCGCCAGCAGCCCGATGGACAGGGCCAGAATCGATGGCTACACCTTC. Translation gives CASSPMDRARIDGYTF.

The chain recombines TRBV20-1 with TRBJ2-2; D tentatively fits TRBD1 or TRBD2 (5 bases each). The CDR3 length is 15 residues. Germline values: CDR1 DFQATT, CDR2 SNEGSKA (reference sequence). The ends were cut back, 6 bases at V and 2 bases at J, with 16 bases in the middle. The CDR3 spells CSAAPGRRNTGELFF. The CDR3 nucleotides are TGCAGTGCCGCGCCGGGACGGAGAAACACCGGGGAGCTGTTTTTT.

DNA of the CDR3: TGTGCCAGCAGTTACTGGGGGGGCTCCTACAATGAGCAGTTCTTC. Translation: CASSYWGGSYNEQFF. The V gene is TRBV6-5, the J gene TRBJ2-1; TRBD2 matches at 7 bases. V trimming: 1 base; J trimming: 0 bases; junction bases outside the gene matches: 0. Germline CDR1 reads MNHEY; CDR2 reads SVGAGI. The CDR3 runs to 15 residues.

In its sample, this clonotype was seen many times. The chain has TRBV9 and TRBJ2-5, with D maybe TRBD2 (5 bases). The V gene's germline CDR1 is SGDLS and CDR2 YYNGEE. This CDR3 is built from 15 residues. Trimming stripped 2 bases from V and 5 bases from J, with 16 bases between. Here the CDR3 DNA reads TGTGCCAGCAGCGTTTCGGGTACTTCGGGGGAGACCCAGTACTTC. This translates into CASSVSGTSGETQYF.

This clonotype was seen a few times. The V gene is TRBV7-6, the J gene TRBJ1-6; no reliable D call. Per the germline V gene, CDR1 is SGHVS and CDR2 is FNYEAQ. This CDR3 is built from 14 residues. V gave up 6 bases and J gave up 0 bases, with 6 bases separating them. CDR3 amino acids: CASRGGSYNSPLHF. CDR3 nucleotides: TGTGCCAGCAGGGGAGGCTCCTATAATTCACCCCTCCACTTT. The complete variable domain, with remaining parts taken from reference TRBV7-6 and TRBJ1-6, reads GAGVSQSPRYKVTKRGQDVALRCDPISGHVSLYWYRQALGQGPEFLTYFNYEAQQDKSGLPNDRFSAERPEGSISTLTIQRTEQRDSAMYRCASRGGSYNSPLHFGNGTRLTVT.

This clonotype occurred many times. The CDR3 bases are TGTGCCAGCACCATAGCGGGGGGGACCGCAGATACGCAGTATTTT. It yields the protein CASTIAGGTADTQYF. The chain is built from TRBV5-4 and TRBJ2-3, with TRBD2 identical over 11 bases. The CDR3 has 15 amino acids. Germline V gene sequence: CDR1 SGHNT, CDR2 YYREEE (reference sequence). With 6 bases clipped from V and 4 bases from J, the junction kept 7 bases outside the gene matches. Full variable domain (rest looked up from reference TRBV5-4 and TRBJ2-3): ETGVTQSPTHLIKTRGQQVTLRCSSQSGHNTVSWYQQALGQGPQFIFQYYREEENGRGNFPPRFSGLQFPNYSSELNVNALELDDSALYLCASTIAGGTADTQYFGPGTRLTVL.

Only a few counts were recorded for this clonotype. DNA of the CDR3: TGTGCCAGCAGCCCTGGACAGGAAAGCTCCTACGAGCAGTACGTC. Residues: CASSPGQESSYEQYV. The J gene is TRBJ2-7, the V gene TRBV7-2; TRBD1 aligns across 7 bases. The ends lost 5 bases at V and 0 bases at J; junction bases unmatched: 7. This CDR3 has 15 amino acids. CDR1 is SGHTA, CDR2 FQGNSA, per germline.

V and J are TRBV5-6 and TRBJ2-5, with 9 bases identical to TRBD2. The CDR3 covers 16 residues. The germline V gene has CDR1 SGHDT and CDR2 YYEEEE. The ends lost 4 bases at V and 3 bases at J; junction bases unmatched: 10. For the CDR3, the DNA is TGTGCCAGCAGCCCGCTGGGGGCGGGGGGGGAAGAGACCCAGTACTTC. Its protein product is CASSPLGAGGEETQYF.

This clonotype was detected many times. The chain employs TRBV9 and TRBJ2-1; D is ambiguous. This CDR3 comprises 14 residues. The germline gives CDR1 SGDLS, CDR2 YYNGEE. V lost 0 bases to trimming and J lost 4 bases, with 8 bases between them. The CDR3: CASSVDPVYNEQFF. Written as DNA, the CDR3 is TGTGCCAGCAGCGTAGATCCGGTTTACAATGAGCAGTTCTTC.

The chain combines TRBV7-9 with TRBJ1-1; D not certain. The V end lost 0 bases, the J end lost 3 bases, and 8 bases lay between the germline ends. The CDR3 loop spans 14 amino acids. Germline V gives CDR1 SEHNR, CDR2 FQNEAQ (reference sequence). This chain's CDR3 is CASSLASGDTEAFF. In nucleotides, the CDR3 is TGTGCCAGCAGCTTAGCGTCCGGGGACACTGAAGCTTTCTTT.

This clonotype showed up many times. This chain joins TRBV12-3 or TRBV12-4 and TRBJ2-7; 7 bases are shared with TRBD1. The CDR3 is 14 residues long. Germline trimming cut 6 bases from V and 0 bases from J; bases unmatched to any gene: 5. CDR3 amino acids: CASRPTGVSYEQYF. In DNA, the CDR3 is TGTGCCAGCAGACCCACAGGGGTCTCCTACGAGCAGTACTTC.

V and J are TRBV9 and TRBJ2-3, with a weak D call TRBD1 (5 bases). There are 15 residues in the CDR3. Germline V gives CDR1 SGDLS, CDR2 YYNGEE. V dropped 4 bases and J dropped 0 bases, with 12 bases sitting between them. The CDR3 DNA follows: TGTGCCAGCAGCTATCCAGGGTCTAGCACAGATACGCAGTATTTT. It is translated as CASSYPGSSTDTQYF.

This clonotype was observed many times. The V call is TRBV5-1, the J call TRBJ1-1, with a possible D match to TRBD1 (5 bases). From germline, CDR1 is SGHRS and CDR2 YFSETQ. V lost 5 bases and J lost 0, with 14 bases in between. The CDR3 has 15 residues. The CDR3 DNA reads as TGCGCCAGCAGGAGGGCAGACAGCCTGAACACTGAAGCTTTCTTT. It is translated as CASRRADSLNTEAFF.

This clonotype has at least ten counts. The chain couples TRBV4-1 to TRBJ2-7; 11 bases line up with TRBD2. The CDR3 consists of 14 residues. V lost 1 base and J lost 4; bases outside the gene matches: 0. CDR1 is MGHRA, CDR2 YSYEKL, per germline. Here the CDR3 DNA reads TGCGCCAGCAGCCAAGGACTAGCGGGGTACGAGCAGTACGTC. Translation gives CASSQGLAGYEQYV.

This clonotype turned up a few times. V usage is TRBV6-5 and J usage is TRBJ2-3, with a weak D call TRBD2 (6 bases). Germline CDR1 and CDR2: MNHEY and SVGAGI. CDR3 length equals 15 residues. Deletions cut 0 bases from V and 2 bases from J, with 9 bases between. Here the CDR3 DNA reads TGTGCCAGCAGTTACTCTCGGGACTTCACAGATACGCAGTATTTT. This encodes CASSYSRDFTDTQYF.

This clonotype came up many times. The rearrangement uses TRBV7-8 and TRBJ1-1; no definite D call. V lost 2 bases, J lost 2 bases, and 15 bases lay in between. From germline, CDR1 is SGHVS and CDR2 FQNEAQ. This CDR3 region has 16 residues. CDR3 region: CASSLPTRAANTEAFF. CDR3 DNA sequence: TGTGCCAGCAGCTTACCTACCCGTGCAGCAAACACTGAAGCTTTCTTT.

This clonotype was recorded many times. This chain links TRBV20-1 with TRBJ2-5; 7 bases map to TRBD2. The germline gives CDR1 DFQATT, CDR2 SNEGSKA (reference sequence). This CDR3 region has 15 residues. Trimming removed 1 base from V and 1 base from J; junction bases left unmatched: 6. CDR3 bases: TGCAGTGCTAGAGTGCCTGGGACTATCCAAGAGACCCAGTACTTC. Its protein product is CSARVPGTIQETQYF.

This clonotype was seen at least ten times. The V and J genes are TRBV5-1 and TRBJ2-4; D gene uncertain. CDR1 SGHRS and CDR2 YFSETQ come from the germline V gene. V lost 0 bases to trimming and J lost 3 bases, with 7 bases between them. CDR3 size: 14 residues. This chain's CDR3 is CASSLDLVKNIQYF. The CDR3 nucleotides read TGCGCCAGCAGCTTGGATTTAGTCAAAAACATTCAGTACTTC.

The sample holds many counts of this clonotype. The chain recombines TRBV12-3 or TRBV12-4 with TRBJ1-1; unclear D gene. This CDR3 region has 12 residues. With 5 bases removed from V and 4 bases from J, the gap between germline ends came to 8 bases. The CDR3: CASSDLPTEAFF. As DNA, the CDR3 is TGTGCCAGCAGTGACTTACCCACTGAAGCTTTCTTT.

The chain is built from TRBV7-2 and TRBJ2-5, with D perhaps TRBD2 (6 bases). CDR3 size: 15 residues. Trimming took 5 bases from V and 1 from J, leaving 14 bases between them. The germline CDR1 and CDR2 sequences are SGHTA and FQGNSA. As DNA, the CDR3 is TGTGCCAGCAGCCTCGCAACTAGCACCCAAGAGACCCAGTACTTC. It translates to CASSLATSTQETQYF. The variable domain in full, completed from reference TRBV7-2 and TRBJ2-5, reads GAGVSQSPSNKVTEKGKDVELRCDPISGHTALYWYRQSLGQGLEFLIYFQGNSAPDKSGLPSDRFSAERTGGSVSTLTIQRTQQEDSAVYLCASSLATSTQETQYFGPGTRLLVL.